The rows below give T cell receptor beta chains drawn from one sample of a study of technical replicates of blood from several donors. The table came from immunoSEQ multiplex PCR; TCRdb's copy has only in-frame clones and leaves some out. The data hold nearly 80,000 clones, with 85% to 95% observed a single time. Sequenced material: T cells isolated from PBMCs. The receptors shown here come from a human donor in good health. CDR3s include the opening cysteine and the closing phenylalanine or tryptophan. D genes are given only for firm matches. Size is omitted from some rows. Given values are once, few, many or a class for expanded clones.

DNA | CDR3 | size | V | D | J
TGTGCCAGCAGTTGGAAAGCGGGAGGGGGCACAGATACGCAGTATTTT | CASSWKAGGGTDTQYF | . | TRBV13 | TRBD2 | TRBJ2-3
TGCGCCAGCAGCCAAGACCTAGCGGGAGACTCTGATACGCAGTATTTT | CASSQDLAGDSDTQYF | . | TRBV4-3 | TRBD2 | TRBJ2-3
TGTGCCAGCAAAGGAGCTAGCTCTGGGGCCAACGTCCTGACTTTC | CASKGASSGANVLTF | . | TRBV28 | . | TRBJ2-6
TGTGCCTGGGCCGCGGGGCCGCGCTACTATGGCTACACCTTC | CAWAAGPRYYGYTF | . | TRBV30 | . | TRBJ1-2
TGTGCCAGCAGCAATACGGGGGCAGGGGGATTCTACGAGCAGTACTTC | CASSNTGAGGFYEQYF | . | TRBV13 | . | TRBJ2-7
TGCGCCAGCAGAAGTACCGGGACATCGAACACCGGGGAGCTGTTTTTT | CASRSTGTSNTGELFF | . | TRBV5-1 | . | TRBJ2-2
TGTGCCAGTAGTATCACAGGGCTCTCCTACGAGCAGTACTTC | CASSITGLSYEQYF | . | TRBV19 | . | TRBJ2-7
TGTGCCAGCAGCCCTTACCGGGACAGGGGGACAGATACGCAGTATTTT | CASSPYRDRGTDTQYF | . | TRBV7-9 | TRBD1 | TRBJ2-3
TGTGCCATCGAGACTAGCGGAACCGGGGAGCTGTTTTTT | CAIETSGTGELFF | . | TRBV10-3 | TRBD2 | TRBJ2-2
TGTGCCAGCAGCCCGTTAGGGGATGGAAACACCATATATTTT | CASSPLGDGNTIYF | . | TRBV9 | . | TRBJ1-3
TGTGCCAGCAGCGGGGGGACTAGCGGGATATACAATGAGCAGTTCTTC | CASSGGTSGIYNEQFF | . | TRBV9 | TRBD2 | TRBJ2-1
TGCGCCAGCAGCCAAGATGGGGAGTGGGAGACCCAGTACTTC | CASSQDGEWETQYF | . | TRBV4-1 | . | TRBJ2-5
TGCGCCAGCAGTTTGGGGGCGGGTTCATATTACCAAGAGACCCAGTACTTC | CASSLGAGSYYQETQYF | . | TRBV4-1 | . | TRBJ2-5
TGTGCCAGCAGTCCCCAGGGAGAGACCCAGTACTTC | CASSPQGETQYF | . | TRBV7-7 | . | TRBJ2-5
TGTGCCAGCACCTCCGGGAGTGGGGTGGGGGATACGCAGTATTTT | CASTSGSGVGDTQYF | . | TRBV11-2 | . | TRBJ2-3
TGTGCCAGCAGCTTGGGGACTAGCGGTTGGGACACCGGGGAGCTGTTTTTT | CASSLGTSGWDTGELFF | . | TRBV7-3 | TRBD2 | TRBJ2-2
TGTGCTAGTGGTTTGGTACAGGGAGGTCTAGCGGGAGCTCGGGCACGGGAGACCCAGTACTTC | CASGLVQGGLAGARARETQYF | . | TRBV12-5 | TRBD2 | TRBJ2-5
TGTGCCAGCAGTTTTACTAGCGCCCAAGAGACCCAGTACTTC | CASSFTSAQETQYF | . | TRBV6-6 | TRBD2 | TRBJ2-5
TGTGCCAGCAGCTTGTTAGCGGGCTCCTCTAGCACAGATACGCAGTATTTT | CASSLLAGSSSTDTQYF | few | TRBV5-8 | TRBD2 | TRBJ2-3
TGTGCCAGCAGCTTATGGTCCGGAGCGGGAGAGCAGTTCTTC | CASSLWSGAGEQFF | . | TRBV7-2 | TRBD2 | TRBJ2-1
TGTGCCAGCTCTCCGGGCGGGAGCCTCCCTGAGCAGTTCTTC | CASSPGGSLPEQFF | . | TRBV6-5 | TRBD2 | TRBJ2-1
TGTGCCAGCAGGTCGAATGAAAAACTGTTTTTT | CASRSNEKLFF | . | TRBV28 | . | TRBJ1-4
TGCGCCAGCAGTGCTGGACTAGCGGGAGTCAGTGAGCAGTTCTTC | CASSAGLAGVSEQFF | . | TRBV10-2 | TRBD2 | TRBJ2-1
TGTGCCAGCAGCCAAGTTCCTGGGGAGGTAACTGAAGCTTTCTTT | CASSQVPGEVTEAFF | . | TRBV14 | . | TRBJ1-1
TGCAGCGTTCCCAGGTCAAAGGACACCGGGGAGCTGTTTTTT | CSVPRSKDTGELFF | . | TRBV29-1 | . | TRBJ2-2
TGCGCCAGCAGTGAGTCGCAGGGCTACACCTTC | CASSESQGYTF | . | TRBV10-2 | . | TRBJ1-2
TGTGCCAGCAGGCCACAGGGGGCGCTTAACTATGGCTACACCTTC | CASRPQGALNYGYTF | . | TRBV6-1 | TRBD1 | TRBJ1-2
TGTGCCAGCAGCCCCCGGGGAGCGGGAGGCACCGGGGAGCTGTTTTTT | CASSPRGAGGTGELFF | . | TRBV9 | TRBD2 | TRBJ2-2
TGTGCCAGTAGTATAGGGGACAGTCATGGCTACACCTTC | CASSIGDSHGYTF | . | TRBV19 | TRBD1 | TRBJ1-2
TGCAGCGTTGATGGCCGCCGGGGATATGGCTACACCTTC | CSVDGRRGYGYTF | . | TRBV29-1 | . | TRBJ1-2
TGTGCCACCAGCAGGGACCGGACAGGCCGGGGTGAAAAACTGTTTTTT | CATSRDRTGRGEKLFF | . | TRBV15 | TRBD1 | TRBJ1-4
TGTGCCAGCAGTGACAGGAGCAATCAGCCCCAGCATTTT | CASSDRSNQPQHF | . | TRBV2 | . | TRBJ1-5
TGCGCCAGCAGCCAAGGGGGGGACTGGGTTAATCAGCCCCAGCATTTT | CASSQGGDWVNQPQHF | once | TRBV4-1 | . | TRBJ1-5
TGTGCCAGCAGCCAAGGCTATCATGGCTACACCTTC | CASSQGYHGYTF | once | TRBV4-2 | . | TRBJ1-2
TGTGCCTGGAGTTGGCGGGTGGACACTGAAGCTTTCTTT | CAWSWRVDTEAFF | few | TRBV30 | . | TRBJ1-1
TGTGCCATCACCAAAGACAGGGATGCCTACGAGCAGTACTTC | CAITKDRDAYEQYF | . | TRBV10-3 | TRBD1 | TRBJ2-7
TGTGCCAGCAGCTTGATCGTGAACACTGAAGCTTTCTTT | CASSLIVNTEAFF | . | TRBV5-6 | . | TRBJ1-1
TGTGCCAGCAGCTTGGGCGGGACAGGAACCTACGAGCAGTACTTC | CASSLGGTGTYEQYF | . | TRBV11-2 | TRBD1 | TRBJ2-7
TGTGCCAGCAGCCAATTTCGGGGTGTTAGCACTGAAGCTTTCTTT | CASSQFRGVSTEAFF | . | TRBV14 | . | TRBJ1-1
TGTGCCAGCCTTCCGGGACATTACTACGAGCAGTACTTC | CASLPGHYYEQYF | . | TRBV2 | . | TRBJ2-7
TGTGCCAGCAGCCACGGACAGGGGGCAGAAGATACGCAGTATTTT | CASSHGQGAEDTQYF | . | TRBV4-2 | TRBD1 | TRBJ2-3
TGCGCCAGCAGTGAGTCGATAAACAGGAACACTGAAGCTTTCTTT | CASSESINRNTEAFF | . | TRBV10-1 | . | TRBJ1-1
TGTGCCAGCAGTCCGGGACTCATTAATGAGCAGTTCTTC | CASSPGLINEQFF | . | TRBV27 | . | TRBJ2-1
TGTGCCATCACCCAGGACAGTAACTATGGCTACACCTTC | CAITQDSNYGYTF | . | TRBV10-3 | . | TRBJ1-2
TGTGCCAGCAGTCGAGATCAGGGGCGCGATCAGCCCCAGCATTTT | CASSRDQGRDQPQHF | . | TRBV6-6 | . | TRBJ1-5
TGTGCCAGCAGCTTCGGGGACTACAATGAGCAGTTCTTC | CASSFGDYNEQFF | . | TRBV11-2 | . | TRBJ2-1
TGTGCCATCCTCGGTGAGATTAACACTGAAGCTTTCTTT | CAILGEINTEAFF | few | TRBV10-3 | . | TRBJ1-1
TGTGCCAGCAGACGGAGTATGAACACTGAAGCTTTCTTT | CASRRSMNTEAFF | . | TRBV2 | . | TRBJ1-1
TGCGCCAGCAGCCAAGGGGGGCGAGGTGAAAAACTGTTTTTT | CASSQGGRGEKLFF | . | TRBV4-3 | . | TRBJ1-4
TGTGCCAGCAGTGAAGCCGCGGGAGGGCGTACCGGGGAGCTGTTTTTT | CASSEAAGGRTGELFF | . | TRBV2 | TRBD2 | TRBJ2-2
TGTGCCAGCAGTTTCCTCGTCGGCAATCAGCCCCAGCATTTT | CASSFLVGNQPQHF | . | TRBV6-1 | . | TRBJ1-5
TGTGCCAGCAGCTTGGCGGGACTTGATCAAGAGACCCAGTACTTC | CASSLAGLDQETQYF | few | TRBV5-5 | . | TRBJ2-5
TGTGCCAGCAGCCTGGGCTACACTGAAGCTTTCTTT | CASSLGYTEAFF | . | TRBV7-9 | . | TRBJ1-1
TGTGCCAGCAGCTTAATCCTGGGCGCCGCCTCTGGAAACACCATATATTTT | CASSLILGAASGNTIYF | . | TRBV7-8 | . | TRBJ1-3
TGCGCCAGTAGACTAGCGGGATACACAGATACGCAGTATTTT | CASRLAGYTDTQYF | . | TRBV5-1 | TRBD2 | TRBJ2-3
TGTGCCAGTAGATTCAGACAGGGGATGCACAATCAGCCCCAGCATTTT | CASRFRQGMHNQPQHF | . | TRBV19 | TRBD1 | TRBJ1-5
TGTGCCAGCAGCCCTGGGAGCTCCTACAATGAGCAGTTCTTC | CASSPGSSYNEQFF | . | TRBV5-6 | . | TRBJ2-1
TGTGCCAGCAGGGCTGTTAATGAAAAACTGTTTTTT | CASRAVNEKLFF | . | TRBV7-2 | . | TRBJ1-4
TGTGCCAGCAGCCCGCGGGTGGGACTAGCGGCTAGCACAGATACGCAGTATTTT | CASSPRVGLAASTDTQYF | once | TRBV5-4 | TRBD2 | TRBJ2-3